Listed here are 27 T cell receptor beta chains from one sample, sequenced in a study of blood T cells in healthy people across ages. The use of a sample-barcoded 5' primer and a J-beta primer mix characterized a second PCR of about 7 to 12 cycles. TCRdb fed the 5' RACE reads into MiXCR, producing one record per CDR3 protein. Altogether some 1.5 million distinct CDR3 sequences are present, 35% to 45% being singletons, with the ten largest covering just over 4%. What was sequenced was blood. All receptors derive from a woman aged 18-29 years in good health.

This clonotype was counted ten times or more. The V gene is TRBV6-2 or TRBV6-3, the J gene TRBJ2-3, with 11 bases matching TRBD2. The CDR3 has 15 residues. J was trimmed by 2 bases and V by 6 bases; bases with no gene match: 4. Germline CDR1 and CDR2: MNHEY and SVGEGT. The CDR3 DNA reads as TGTGCCAGCAGACGACTAGCGGGACACACAGATACGCAGTATTTT. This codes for CASRRLAGHTDTQYF.

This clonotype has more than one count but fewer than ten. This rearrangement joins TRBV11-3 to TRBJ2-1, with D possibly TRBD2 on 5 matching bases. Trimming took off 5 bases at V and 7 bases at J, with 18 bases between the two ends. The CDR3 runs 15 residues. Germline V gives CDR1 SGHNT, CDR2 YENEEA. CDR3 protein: CASSHGLLPVNEQFF. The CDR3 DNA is TGTGCCAGCAGCCACGGACTCCTTCCCGTAAATGAGCAGTTCTTC.

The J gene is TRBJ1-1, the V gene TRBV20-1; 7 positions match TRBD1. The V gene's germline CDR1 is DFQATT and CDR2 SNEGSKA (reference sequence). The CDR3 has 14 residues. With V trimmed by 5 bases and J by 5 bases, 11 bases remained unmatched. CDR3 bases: TGCAGTGCTTCGGAACCAGGGGGATATACTGAAGCTTTCTTT. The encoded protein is CSASEPGGYTEAFF.

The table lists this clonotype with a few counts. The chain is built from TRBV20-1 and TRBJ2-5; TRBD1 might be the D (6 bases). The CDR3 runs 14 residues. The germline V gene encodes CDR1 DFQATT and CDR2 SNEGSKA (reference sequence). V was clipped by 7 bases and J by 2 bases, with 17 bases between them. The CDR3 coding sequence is TGCAGTGTCCAGCAGGGGTTGGTACAAGAGACCCAGTACTTC. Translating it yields CSVQQGLVQETQYF.

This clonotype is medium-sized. CDR3 in DNA: TGCAGTGCCACGAATTCAGGGGGCGGTAGCACAGATACGCAGTATTTT. It yields the protein CSATNSGGGSTDTQYF. This chain links TRBV20-1 with TRBJ2-3; 8 bases line up with TRBD1. Germline-derived CDR1 and CDR2 are DFQATT and SNEGSKA (reference sequence). With 6 bases clipped from V and 0 bases from J, the junction kept 11 bases outside the gene matches. This CDR3 is built from 16 residues.

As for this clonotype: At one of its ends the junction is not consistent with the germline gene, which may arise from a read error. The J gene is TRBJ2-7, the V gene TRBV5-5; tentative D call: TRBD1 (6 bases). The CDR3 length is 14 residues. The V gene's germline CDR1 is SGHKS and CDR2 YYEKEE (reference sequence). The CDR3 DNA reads TGTGTCAGCAGATTTATGGCAGGGGCCCACGAGCAGTACTTC. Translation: CVSRFMAGAHEQYF.

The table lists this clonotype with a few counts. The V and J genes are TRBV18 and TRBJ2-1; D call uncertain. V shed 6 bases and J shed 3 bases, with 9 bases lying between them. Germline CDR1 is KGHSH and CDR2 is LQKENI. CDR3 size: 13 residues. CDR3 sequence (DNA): TGTGCCAGCTCCCGGGCGGACTACAATGAGCAGTTCTTC. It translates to CASSRADYNEQFF.

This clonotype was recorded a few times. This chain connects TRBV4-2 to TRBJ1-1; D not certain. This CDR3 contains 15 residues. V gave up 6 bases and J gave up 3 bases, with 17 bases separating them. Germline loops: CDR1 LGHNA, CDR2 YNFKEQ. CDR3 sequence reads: CASSPSAGRYTEAFF. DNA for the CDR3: TGTGCCAGCAGTCCCTCGGCAGGAAGGTACACTGAAGCTTTCTTT.

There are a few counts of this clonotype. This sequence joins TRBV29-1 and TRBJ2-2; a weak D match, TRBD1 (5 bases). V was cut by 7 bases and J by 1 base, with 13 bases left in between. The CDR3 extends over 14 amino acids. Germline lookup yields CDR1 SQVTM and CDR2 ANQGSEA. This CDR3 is CSAQTDLNTGELFF. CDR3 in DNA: TGCAGCGCCCAGACAGACCTGAACACCGGGGAGCTGTTTTTT.

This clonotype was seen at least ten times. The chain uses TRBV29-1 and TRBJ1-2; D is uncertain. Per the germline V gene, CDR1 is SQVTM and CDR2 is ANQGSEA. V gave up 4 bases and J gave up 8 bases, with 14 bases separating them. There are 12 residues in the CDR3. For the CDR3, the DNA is TGCAGCGTTGCGCGCAGGCTTGGGGGCTACACCTTC. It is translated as CSVARRLGGYTF.

Here the CDR3 DNA reads TGTGCCAGCAGCTTAGTCGGACGGGACTATAATTCACCCCTCCACTTT. Translating it yields CASSLVGRDYNSPLHF. The V call is TRBV7-2, the J call TRBJ1-6, with D uncertain. Trimming shortened V by 1 base and J by 3 bases, and 10 bases separated the two germline ends. This CDR3 has 16 amino acids. CDR1 is SGHTA, CDR2 FQGNSA, per germline.

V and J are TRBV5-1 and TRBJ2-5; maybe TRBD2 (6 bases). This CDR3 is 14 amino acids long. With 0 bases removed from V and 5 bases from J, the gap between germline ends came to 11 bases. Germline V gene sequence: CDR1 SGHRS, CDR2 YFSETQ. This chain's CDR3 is CASSLESLAETQYF. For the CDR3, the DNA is TGCGCCAGCAGCTTGGAGAGTCTAGCGGAGACCCAGTACTTC.

CDR3 DNA: TGTGCCAGCAGCCGGAGCCAGGCGAACATTCAGTACTTC. The encoded protein is CASSRSQANIQYF. This chain connects TRBV7-9 to TRBJ2-4; D unresolved. The CDR3 extends over 13 amino acids. From germline, CDR1 is SEHNR and CDR2 FQNEAQ (reference sequence). Trimming removed 5 bases at V and 7 bases at J, with 12 bases between.

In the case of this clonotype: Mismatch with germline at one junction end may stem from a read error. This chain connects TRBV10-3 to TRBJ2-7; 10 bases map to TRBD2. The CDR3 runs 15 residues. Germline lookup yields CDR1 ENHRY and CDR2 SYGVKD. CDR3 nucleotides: TGTACCATCAGTGAGTCACTAGCGGGGTACAATGAGCAGTACTTC. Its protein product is CTISESLAGYNEQYF.

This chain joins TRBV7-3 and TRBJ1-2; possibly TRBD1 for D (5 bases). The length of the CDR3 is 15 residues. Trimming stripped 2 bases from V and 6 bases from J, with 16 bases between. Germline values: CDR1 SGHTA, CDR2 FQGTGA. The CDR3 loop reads CASSLLSAGGDGYTF. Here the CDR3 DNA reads TGTGCCAGCAGCTTACTCTCGGCAGGAGGGGATGGCTACACCTTC. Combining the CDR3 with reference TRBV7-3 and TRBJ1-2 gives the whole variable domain GAGVSQTPSNKVTEKGKYVELRCDPISGHTALYWYRQSLGQGPEFLIYFQGTGAADDSGLPNDRFFAVRPEGSVSTLKIQRTERGDSAVYLCASSLLSAGGDGYTFGSGTRLTVV.

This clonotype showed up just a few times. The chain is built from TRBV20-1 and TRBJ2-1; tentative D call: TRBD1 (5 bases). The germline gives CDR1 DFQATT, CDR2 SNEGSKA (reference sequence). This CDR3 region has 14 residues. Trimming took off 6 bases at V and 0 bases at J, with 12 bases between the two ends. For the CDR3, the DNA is TGCAGTGCCCAAAGGGGCAACTCCTACAATGAGCAGTTCTTC. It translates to CSAQRGNSYNEQFF.

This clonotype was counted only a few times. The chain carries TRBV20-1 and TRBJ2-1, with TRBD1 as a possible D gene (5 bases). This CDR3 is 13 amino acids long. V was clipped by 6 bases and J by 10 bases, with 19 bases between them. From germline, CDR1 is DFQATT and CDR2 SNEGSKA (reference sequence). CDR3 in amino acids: CSAQQSGSREQFF. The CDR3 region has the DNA TGCAGTGCGCAACAATCAGGGTCGAGGGAGCAGTTCTTC.

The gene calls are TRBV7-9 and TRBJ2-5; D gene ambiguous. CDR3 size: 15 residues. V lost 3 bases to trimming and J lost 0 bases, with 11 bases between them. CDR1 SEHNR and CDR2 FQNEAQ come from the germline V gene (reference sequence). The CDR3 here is CASSFGQTNQETQYF. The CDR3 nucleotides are TGTGCCAGCAGCTTTGGGCAGACAAACCAAGAGACCCAGTACTTC.

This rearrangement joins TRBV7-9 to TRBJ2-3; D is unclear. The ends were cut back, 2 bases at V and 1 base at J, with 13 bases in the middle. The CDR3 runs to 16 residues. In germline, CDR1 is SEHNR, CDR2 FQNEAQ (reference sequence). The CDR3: CASSLLADGRTDTQYF. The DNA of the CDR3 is TGTGCCAGCAGCTTATTGGCGGACGGGCGCACAGATACGCAGTATTTT.

CDR3 coding DNA: TGCGCCAGCAGCCAGATCCCCGACGCCAACCTAGGTGGCTACACCTTC. Translation gives CASSQIPDANLGGYTF. The chain links TRBV4-1 to TRBJ1-2; D remains ambiguous. Trimming removed 3 bases from V and 7 bases from J, with 21 bases in between. Germline V gene sequence: CDR1 MGHRA, CDR2 YSYEKL. CDR3 length equals 16 residues.

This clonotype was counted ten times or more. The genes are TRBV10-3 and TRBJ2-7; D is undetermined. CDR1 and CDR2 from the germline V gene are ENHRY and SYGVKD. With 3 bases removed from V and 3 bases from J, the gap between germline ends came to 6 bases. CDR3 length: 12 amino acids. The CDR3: CAISEALYEQYF. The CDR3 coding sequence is TGTGCCATCAGTGAAGCCCTCTACGAGCAGTACTTC.

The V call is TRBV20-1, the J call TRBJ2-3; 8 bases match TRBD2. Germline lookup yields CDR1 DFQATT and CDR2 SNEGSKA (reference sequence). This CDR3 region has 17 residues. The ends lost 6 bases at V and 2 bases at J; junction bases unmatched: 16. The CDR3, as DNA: TGCAGTGCCAGCCAACCCCGGGGGGGGAGTAACACAGATACGCAGTATTTT. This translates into CSASQPRGGSNTDTQYF.

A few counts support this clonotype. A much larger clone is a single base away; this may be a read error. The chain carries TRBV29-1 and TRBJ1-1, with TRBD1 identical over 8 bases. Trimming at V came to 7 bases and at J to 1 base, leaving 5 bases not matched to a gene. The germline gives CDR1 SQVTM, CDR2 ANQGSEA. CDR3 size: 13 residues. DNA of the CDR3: TGCAGCGACCAGGGACAGGAGAACACTGAAGCTTTCTTT. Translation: CSDQGQENTEAFF. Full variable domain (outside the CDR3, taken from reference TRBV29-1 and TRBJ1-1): SAVISQKPSRDICQRGTSLTIQCQVDSQVTMMFWYRQQPGQSLTLIATANQGSEATYESGFVIDKFPISRPNLTFSTLTVSNMSPEDSSIYLCSDQGQENTEAFFGQGTRLTVV.

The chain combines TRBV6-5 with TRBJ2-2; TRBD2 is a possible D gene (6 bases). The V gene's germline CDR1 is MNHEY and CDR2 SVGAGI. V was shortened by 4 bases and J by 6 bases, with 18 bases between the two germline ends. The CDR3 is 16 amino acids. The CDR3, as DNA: TGTGCCAGCAGTTTCCGACTAGAGACTACTCCCGGGGAGCTGTTTTTT. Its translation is CASSFRLETTPGELFF.

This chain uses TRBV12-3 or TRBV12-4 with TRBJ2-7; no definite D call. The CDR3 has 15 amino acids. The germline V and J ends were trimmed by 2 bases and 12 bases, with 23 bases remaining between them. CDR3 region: CASSLLDLRQETLYF. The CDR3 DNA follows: TGTGCCAGCAGTTTATTGGATTTGAGGCAAGAGACCCTGTACTTC.

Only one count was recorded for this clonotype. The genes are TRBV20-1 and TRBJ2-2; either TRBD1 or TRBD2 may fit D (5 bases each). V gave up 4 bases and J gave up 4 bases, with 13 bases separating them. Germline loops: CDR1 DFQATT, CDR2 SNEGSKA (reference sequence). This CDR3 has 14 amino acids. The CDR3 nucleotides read TGCAGTGCTACAGGGAGAGTAGTCACCGGGGAGCTGTTTTTT. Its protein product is CSATGRVVTGELFF.

The CDR3 bases are TGTGCCAGCAGCCCTAAGACTAGCGGGAGTAGGGGCAATGAGCAGTACTTC. Amino acid sequence: CASSPKTSGSRGNEQYF. The chain recombines TRBV7-3 with TRBJ2-7, with 12 bases lining up with TRBD2. CDR3 size: 17 residues. V shed 5 bases and J 7 bases; nucleotides not matched to a gene: 15. Germline lookup yields CDR1 SGHTA and CDR2 FQGTGA.